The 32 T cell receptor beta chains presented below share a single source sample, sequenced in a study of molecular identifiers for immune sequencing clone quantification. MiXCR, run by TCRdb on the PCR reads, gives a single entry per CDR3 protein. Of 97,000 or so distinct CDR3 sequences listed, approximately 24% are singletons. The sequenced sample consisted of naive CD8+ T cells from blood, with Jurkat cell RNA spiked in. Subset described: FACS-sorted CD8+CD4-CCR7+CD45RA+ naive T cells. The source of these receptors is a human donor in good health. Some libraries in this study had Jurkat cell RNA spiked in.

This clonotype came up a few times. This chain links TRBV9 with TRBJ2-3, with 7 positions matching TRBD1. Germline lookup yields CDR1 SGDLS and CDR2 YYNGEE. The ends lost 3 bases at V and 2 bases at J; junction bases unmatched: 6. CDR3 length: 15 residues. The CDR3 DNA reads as TGTGCCAGCAGCGGACAGGGCTTTGTCACAGATACGCAGTATTTT. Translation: CASSGQGFVTDTQYF.

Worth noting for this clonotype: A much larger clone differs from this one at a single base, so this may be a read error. The CDR3 nucleotides are TGCAGCGTTGAGGGAAATCCAGAGACCCAGTACTTC. This codes for CSVEGNPETQYF. The chain links TRBV29-1 to TRBJ2-5; D remains unclear. The CDR3 is made up of 12 amino acids. V was pared by 3 bases and J by 4 bases, with 9 bases between. CDR1 and CDR2 from the germline V gene are SQVTM and ANQGSEA. Together with reference TRBV29-1 and TRBJ2-5, the CDR3 gives the full variable domain: SAVISQKPSRDICQRGTSLTIQCQVDSQVTMMFWYRQQPGQSLTLIATANQGSEATYESGFVIDKFPISRPNLTFSTLTVSNMSPEDSSIYLCSVEGNPETQYFGPGTRLLVL.

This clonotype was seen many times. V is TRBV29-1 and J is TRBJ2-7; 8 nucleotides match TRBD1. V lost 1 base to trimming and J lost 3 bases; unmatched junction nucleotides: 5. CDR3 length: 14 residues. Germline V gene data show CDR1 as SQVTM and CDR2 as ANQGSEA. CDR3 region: CSVEGTGLDYEQYF. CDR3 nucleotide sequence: TGCAGCGTTGAAGGGACAGGGCTGGACTACGAGCAGTACTTC.

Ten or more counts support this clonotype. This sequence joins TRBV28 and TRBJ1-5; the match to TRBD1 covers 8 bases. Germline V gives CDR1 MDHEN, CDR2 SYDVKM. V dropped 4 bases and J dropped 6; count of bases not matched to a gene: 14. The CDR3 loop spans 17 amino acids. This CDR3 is CASSSTRGLGRGQPQHF. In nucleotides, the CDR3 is TGTGCCAGCAGTTCCACCAGGGGGCTAGGGCGGGGTCAGCCCCAGCATTTT.

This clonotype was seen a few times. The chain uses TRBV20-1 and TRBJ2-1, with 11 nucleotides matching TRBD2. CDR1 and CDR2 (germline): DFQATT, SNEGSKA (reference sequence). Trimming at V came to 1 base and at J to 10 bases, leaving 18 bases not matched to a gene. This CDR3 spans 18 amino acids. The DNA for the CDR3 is TGCAGTGCTAGAGGGGGGTGGACCGGGACTAGCGGCCAATGGGAGCAGTTCTTC. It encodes CSARGGWTGTSGQWEQFF.

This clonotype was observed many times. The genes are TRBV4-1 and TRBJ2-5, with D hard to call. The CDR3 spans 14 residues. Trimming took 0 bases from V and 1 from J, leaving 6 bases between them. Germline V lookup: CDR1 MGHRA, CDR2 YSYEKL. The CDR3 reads CASSQDRSQETQYF. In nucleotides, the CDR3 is TGCGCCAGCAGCCAAGACAGGAGCCAAGAGACCCAGTACTTC.

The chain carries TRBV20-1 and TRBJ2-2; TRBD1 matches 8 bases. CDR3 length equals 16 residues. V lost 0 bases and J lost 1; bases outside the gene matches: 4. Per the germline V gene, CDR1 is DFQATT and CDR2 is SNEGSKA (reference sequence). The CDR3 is CSARERGQVNTGELFF. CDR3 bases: TGCAGTGCTAGAGAAAGGGGACAGGTGAACACCGGGGAGCTGTTTTTT.

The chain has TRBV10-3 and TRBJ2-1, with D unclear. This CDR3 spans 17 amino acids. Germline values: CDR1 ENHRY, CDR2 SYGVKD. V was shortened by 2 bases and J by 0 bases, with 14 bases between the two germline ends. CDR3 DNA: TGTGCCATCAGTGAGGAACCTGTTCAGAGCTCCTACAATGAGCAGTTCTTC. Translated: CAISEEPVQSSYNEQFF.

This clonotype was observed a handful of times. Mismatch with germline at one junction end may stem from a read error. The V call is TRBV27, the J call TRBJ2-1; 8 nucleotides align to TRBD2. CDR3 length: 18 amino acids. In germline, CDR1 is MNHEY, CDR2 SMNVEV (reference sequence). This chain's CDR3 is CASSLGSISGSSYNEQSF. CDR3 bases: TGTGCCAGCAGTTTAGGCTCCATAAGCGGGAGCTCCTACAATGAGCAGTCCTTC.

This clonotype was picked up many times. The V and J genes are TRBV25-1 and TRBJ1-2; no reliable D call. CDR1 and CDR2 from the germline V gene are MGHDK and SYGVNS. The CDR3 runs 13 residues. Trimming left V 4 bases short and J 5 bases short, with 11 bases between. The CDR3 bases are TGTGCCAGCAGTGGTCCCCCGAGGTATGGCTACACCTTC. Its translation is CASSGPPRYGYTF.

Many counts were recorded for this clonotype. CDR3 nucleotide sequence: TGTGCCAGCAGCCCCCCCCGTGGGGGCACAGATACGCAGTATTTT. Its protein is CASSPPRGGTDTQYF. The V and J genes are TRBV7-9 and TRBJ2-3; D is undetermined. Between the trimmed V and J ends, which lost 5 bases and 1 base, there was a span of 13 bases. The CDR3 is 15 residues long. The V gene's germline CDR1 is SEHNR and CDR2 FQNEAQ (reference sequence).

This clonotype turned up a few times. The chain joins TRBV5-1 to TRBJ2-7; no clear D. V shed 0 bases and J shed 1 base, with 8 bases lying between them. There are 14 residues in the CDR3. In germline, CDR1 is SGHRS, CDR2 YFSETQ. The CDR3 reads CASSLVSDSYEQYF. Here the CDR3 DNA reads TGCGCCAGCAGCTTGGTGTCAGATTCCTACGAGCAGTACTTC.

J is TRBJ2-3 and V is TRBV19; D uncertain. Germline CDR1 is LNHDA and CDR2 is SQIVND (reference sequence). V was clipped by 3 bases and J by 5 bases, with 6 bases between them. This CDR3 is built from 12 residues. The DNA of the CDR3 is TGTGCCAGTAGTATTATTGGAGATACGCAGTATTTT. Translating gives CASSIIGDTQYF.

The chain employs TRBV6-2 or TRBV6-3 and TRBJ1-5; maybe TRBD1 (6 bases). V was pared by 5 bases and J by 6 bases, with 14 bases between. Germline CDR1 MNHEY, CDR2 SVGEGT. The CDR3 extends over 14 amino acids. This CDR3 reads CASSTGAMGQPQHF. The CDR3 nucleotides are TGTGCCAGCAGTACGGGGGCAATGGGTCAGCCCCAGCATTTT.

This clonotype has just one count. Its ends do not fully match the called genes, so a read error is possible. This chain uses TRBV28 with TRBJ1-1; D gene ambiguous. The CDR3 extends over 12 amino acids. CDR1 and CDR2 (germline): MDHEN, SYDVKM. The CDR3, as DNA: TGTGCCAGCAGAGATGCAAACACTGGAGCTTTCTTT. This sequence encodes CASRDANTGAFF.

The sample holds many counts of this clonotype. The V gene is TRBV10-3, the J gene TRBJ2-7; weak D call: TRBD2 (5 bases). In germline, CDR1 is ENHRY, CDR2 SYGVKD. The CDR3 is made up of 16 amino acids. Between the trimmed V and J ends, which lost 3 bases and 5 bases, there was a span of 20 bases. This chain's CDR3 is CAISDPEDPAYDEQYF. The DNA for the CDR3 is TGTGCCATCAGTGACCCGGAGGACCCCGCCTATGACGAGCAGTACTTC.

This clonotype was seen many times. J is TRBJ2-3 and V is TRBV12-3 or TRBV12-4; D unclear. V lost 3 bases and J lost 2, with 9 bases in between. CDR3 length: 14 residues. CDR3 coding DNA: TGTGCCAGCAGTTTTTCATCCAACACAGATACGCAGTATTTT. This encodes CASSFSSNTDTQYF.

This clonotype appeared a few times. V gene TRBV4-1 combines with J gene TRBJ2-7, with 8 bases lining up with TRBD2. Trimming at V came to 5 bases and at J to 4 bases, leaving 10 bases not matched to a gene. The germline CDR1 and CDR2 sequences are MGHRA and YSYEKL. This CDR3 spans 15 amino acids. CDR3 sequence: CASSSVAGGAYEQYF. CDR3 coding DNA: TGCGCCAGCAGCTCCGTGGCGGGGGGTGCTTACGAGCAGTACTTC.

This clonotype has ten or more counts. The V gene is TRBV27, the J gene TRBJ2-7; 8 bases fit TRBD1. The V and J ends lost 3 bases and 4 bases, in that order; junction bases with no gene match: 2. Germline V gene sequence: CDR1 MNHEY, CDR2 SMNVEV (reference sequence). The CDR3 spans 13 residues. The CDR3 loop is CASSFGTGYEQYF. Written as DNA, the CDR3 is TGTGCCAGCAGTTTTGGGACAGGATACGAGCAGTACTTC.

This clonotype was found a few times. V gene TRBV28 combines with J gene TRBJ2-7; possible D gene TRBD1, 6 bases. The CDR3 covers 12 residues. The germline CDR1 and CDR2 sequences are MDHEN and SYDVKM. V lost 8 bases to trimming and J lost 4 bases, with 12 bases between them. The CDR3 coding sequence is TGTGCCAGCGCCAAGACAGGATACGAGCAGTACTTC. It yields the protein CASAKTGYEQYF.

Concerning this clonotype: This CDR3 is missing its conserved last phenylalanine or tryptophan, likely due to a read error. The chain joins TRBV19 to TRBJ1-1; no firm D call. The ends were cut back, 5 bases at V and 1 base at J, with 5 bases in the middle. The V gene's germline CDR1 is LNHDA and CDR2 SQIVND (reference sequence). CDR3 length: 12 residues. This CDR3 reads CASSLTNTEAFL. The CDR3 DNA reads TGTGCCAGTAGTTTAACGAACACTGAAGCTTTCCTT.

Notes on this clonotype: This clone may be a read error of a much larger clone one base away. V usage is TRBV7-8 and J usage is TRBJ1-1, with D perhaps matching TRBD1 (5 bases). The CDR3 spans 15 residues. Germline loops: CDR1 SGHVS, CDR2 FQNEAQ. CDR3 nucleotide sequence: TGTGCCAGCAGCTCAACGGGCAGGGAGAACACTGATGCTTTCTTT. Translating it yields CASSSTGRENTDAFF.

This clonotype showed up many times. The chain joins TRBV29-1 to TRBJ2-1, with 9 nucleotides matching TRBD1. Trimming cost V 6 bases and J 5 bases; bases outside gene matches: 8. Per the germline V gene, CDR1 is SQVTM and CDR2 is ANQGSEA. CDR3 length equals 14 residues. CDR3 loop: CSVGRGQGDNEQFF. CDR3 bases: TGCAGCGTCGGGCGGGGACAGGGAGACAATGAGCAGTTCTTC.

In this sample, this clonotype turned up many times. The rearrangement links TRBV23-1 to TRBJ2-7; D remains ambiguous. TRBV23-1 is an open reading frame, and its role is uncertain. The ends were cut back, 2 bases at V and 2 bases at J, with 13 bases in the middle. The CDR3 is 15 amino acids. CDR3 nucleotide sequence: TGCGCCAGCAGTCAAGAGCCCCCCGCGCCCTACGAGCAGTACTTC. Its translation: CASSQEPPAPYEQYF.

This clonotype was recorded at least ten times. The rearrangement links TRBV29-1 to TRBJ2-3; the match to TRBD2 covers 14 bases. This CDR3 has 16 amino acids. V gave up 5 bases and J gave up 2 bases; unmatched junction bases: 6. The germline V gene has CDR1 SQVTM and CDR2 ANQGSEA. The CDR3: CSVRGLAGVPTDTQYF. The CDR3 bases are TGCAGCGTTCGGGGACTAGCGGGAGTTCCCACAGATACGCAGTATTTT.

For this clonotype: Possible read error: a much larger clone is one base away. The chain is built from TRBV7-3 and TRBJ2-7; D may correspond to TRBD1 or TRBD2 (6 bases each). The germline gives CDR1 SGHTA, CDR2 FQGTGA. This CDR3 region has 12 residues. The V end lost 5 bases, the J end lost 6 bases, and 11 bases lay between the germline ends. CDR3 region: CASSTGAGEQYF. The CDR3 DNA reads TGTGCCAGCAGCACGGGGGCGGGCGAGCAGTACTTC.

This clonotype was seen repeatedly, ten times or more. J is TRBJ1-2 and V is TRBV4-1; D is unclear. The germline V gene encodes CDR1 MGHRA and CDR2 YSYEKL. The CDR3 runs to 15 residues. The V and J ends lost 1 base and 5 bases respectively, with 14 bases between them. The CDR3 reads CASSQVLGPLYGYTF. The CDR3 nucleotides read TGCGCCAGCAGCCAAGTTTTAGGCCCGCTTTATGGCTACACCTTC.

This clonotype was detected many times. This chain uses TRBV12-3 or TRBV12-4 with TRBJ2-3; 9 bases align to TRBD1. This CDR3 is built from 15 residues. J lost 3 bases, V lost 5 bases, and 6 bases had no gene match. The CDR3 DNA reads TGTGCCAGCAGTCTAGGACAGGGGATGACAGATACGCAGTATTTT. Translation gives CASSLGQGMTDTQYF.

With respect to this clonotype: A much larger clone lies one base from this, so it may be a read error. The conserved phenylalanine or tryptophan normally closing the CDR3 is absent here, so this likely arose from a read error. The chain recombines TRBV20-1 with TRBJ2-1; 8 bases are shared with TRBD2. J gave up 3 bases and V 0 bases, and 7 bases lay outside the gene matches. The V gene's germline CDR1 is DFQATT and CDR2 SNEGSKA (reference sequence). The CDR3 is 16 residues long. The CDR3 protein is CSARDSAGGRYNEQFL. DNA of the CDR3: TGCAGTGCTAGAGATTCGGCGGGAGGCCGCTACAATGAGCAGTTCCTC.

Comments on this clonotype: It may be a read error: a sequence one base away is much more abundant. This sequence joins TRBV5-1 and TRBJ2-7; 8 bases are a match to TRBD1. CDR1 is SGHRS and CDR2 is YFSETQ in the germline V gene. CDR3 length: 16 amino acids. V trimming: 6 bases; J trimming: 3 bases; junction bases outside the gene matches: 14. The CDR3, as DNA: TGCGCCAGCACCCAGTCAGGGGGCGACTATAACTACGAGCAGTACTTC. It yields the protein CASTQSGGDYNYEQYF. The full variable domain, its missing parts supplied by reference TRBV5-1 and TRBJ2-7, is KAGVTQTPRYLIKTRGQQVTLSCSPISGHRSVSWYQQTPGQGLQFLFEYFSETQRNKGNFPGRFSGRQFSNSRSEMNVSTLELGDSALYLCASTQSGGDYNYEQYFGPGTRLTVT.

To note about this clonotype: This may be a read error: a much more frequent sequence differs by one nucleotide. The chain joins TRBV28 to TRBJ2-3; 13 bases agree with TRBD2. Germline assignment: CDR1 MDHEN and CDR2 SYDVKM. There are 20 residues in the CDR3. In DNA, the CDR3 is TGTGCCCGCAGTTTAGGCTGGACTAGCGGGAGAATATTGGACACAGATACGCAGTATTTT. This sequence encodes CARSLGWTSGRILDTDTQYF.

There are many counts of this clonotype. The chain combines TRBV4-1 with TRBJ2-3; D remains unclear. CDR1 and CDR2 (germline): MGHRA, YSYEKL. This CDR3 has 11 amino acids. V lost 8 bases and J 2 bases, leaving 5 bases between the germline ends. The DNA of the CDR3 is TGCGCCAGCGCTTTCACAGATACGCAGTATTTT. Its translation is CASAFTDTQYF.